These 28 T cell receptor beta chains were sequenced from one sample in a study of blood T cell repertoires in COVID-19. Data came from immunoSEQ multiplex PCR; TCRdb stores just in-frame clones and leaves some out. The data show 100,000 to 120,000 clones, approximately 80% seen once. The sequencing sample was made of peripheral blood. These receptors were collected from a woman aged 55-75 years with acute or convalescent COVID-19.

This chain connects TRBV12-5 to TRBJ1-2; 7 bases fit TRBD1. CDR3 length equals 13 residues. The ends lost 8 bases at V and 2 bases at J; junction bases unmatched: 5. From germline, CDR1 is LGHNT and CDR2 FRNRAP. CDR3 in amino acids: CASSRDSNYGYTF. The CDR3 nucleotides are TGTGCTAGTTCCCGGGACAGCAACTATGGCTACACCTTC.

The gene calls are TRBV4-2 and TRBJ2-4, with TRBD1 matching 8 bases. This CDR3 has 15 residues. CDR1 is LGHNA, CDR2 YNFKEQ, per germline. Unmatched junction bases numbered 6, after V lost 0 bases and J lost 8 bases. This chain's CDR3 is CASSQDWQGAYIQYF. The DNA of the CDR3 is TGTGCCAGCAGCCAAGATTGGCAGGGGGCCTACATTCAGTACTTC.

The CDR3 bases are TGTGCCAGCAGCACCTTATCAGGGTTGGCTTTCTTT. It is translated as CASSTLSGLAFF. The chain links TRBV28 to TRBJ1-1, with D maybe TRBD1 (5 bases). The CDR3 length is 12 residues. Germline CDR1 MDHEN, CDR2 SYDVKM. Trimming stripped 6 bases from V and 11 bases from J, with 16 bases between.

The CDR3 sequence is CASSGTGGGLDQPQHF. In DNA form, the CDR3 reads TGTGCCAGCAGTGGGACAGGAGGGGGGTTAGATCAGCCCCAGCATTTT. The chain is built from TRBV28 and TRBJ1-5; 8 bases map to TRBD1. Trimming removed 5 bases from V and 5 bases from J; junction bases left unmatched: 11. The CDR3 spans 16 residues. Germline assignment: CDR1 MDHEN and CDR2 SYDVKM.

This clone showed up just a few times. The V call is TRBV7-3, the J call TRBJ2-2, with 8 bases lining up with TRBD1. Germline-derived CDR1 and CDR2 are SGHTA and FQGTGA. The CDR3 has 15 amino acids. The V gene end was trimmed by 5 bases and the J gene end by 7 bases; junction bases not matched to a gene: 9. Here the CDR3 reads CASSATGGESGELFF. CDR3 in DNA: TGTGCCAGCAGCGCTACAGGGGGAGAGAGCGGGGAGCTGTTTTTT.

This clone was recorded once. The rearrangement links TRBV5-1 to TRBJ1-4; 8 nucleotides match TRBD1. The CDR3 consists of 15 residues. With V trimmed by 4 bases and J by 7 bases, 9 bases remained unmatched. The germline V gene has CDR1 SGHRS and CDR2 YFSETQ. CDR3 sequence: CASSTTTGDGEKLFF. CDR3 nucleotide sequence: TGCGCCAGCAGCACGACGACAGGGGACGGTGAAAAACTGTTTTTT.

This clone was picked up one time. The V call is TRBV14, the J call TRBJ2-2; 10 positions agree with TRBD2. This CDR3 has 16 amino acids. With V trimmed by 2 bases and J by 5 bases, 5 bases remained unmatched. Germline V CDR1 and CDR2: SGHDN, FVKESK. This CDR3 is CASSQLTGLATGELFF. The CDR3 region has the DNA TGTGCCAGCAGCCAACTTACGGGACTAGCGACCGGGGAGCTGTTTTTT.

The rearrangement uses TRBV25-1 and TRBJ2-5; TRBD1 agrees at 8 bases. The J segment lost 4 bases and the V segment lost 6 bases, leaving 4 bases of the junction unmatched. CDR1 and CDR2 (germline): MGHDK, SYGVNS. CDR3 size: 13 residues. The CDR3 is CASRIQGGETQYF. The CDR3 region has the DNA TGTGCCAGCAGAATACAGGGGGGAGAGACCCAGTACTTC.

This chain connects TRBV7-3 to TRBJ2-3, with D perhaps matching TRBD2 (7 bases). Germline loops: CDR1 SGHTA, CDR2 FQGTGA. The CDR3 sequence is 17 residues long. V was cut by 1 base and J by 4 bases, with 18 bases left in between. This CDR3 reads CASSLNPRGALADTQYF. CDR3 coding DNA: TGTGCCAGCAGCTTAAATCCCCGGGGGGCCTTGGCAGATACGCAGTATTTT.

The chain carries TRBV2 and TRBJ1-1, with D unclear. Germline V gene data show CDR1 as SNHLY and CDR2 as FYNNEI. V was pared by 5 bases and J by 1 base, with 11 bases between. The CDR3 is made up of 14 amino acids. DNA for the CDR3: TGTGCCAGCAGTCCCGACGGGAGGAACACTGAAGCTTTCTTT. This sequence encodes CASSPDGRNTEAFF.

Only one count was recorded for this clone. This chain links TRBV12-5 with TRBJ2-1; tentatively, D is TRBD1 (6 bases). CDR1 LGHNT and CDR2 FRNRAP come from the germline V gene. V dropped 4 bases and J dropped 6 bases, with 10 bases sitting between them. This CDR3 region has 13 residues. Here the CDR3 DNA reads TGTGCTAGTGGTTCCGAGACAGGCAATGAGCAGTTCTTC. Amino acids: CASGSETGNEQFF.

This clone came up once. This sequence joins TRBV28 and TRBJ1-2; 7 bases map to TRBD1. J was trimmed by 9 bases and V by 7 bases; bases with no gene match: 11. Germline assignment: CDR1 MDHEN and CDR2 SYDVKM. The CDR3 is made up of 13 amino acids. CDR3 in DNA: TGTGCCAGCAACATCATCCGGGACAGCCGCTACACCTTC. Protein sequence: CASNIIRDSRYTF.

This clone was observed a few times. The V and J genes are TRBV7-9 and TRBJ2-5; TRBD1 might be the D (6 bases). Trimming removed 1 base from V and 7 bases from J, with 16 bases in between. The CDR3 spans 15 residues. CDR1 is SEHNR and CDR2 is FQNEAQ in the germline V gene (reference sequence). CDR3 bases: TGTGCCAGCAGCTTAGTGGGACACCAAGTTGGGACCCAGTACTTC. Translated, it gives CASSLVGHQVGTQYF.

Only one count was recorded for this clone. V gene TRBV7-9 combines with J gene TRBJ2-3; 7 bases are a match to TRBD1. This CDR3 is 16 amino acids long. Germline CDR1 reads SEHNR; CDR2 reads FQNEAQ (reference sequence). V lost 1 base and J lost 7; bases outside the gene matches: 11. The CDR3 loop reads CASSLGQGLSQNTQYF. In nucleotides, the CDR3 is TGTGCCAGCAGCTTAGGACAGGGCCTATCGCAGAATACGCAGTATTTT.

The gene calls are TRBV15 and TRBJ2-5; D possibly corresponds to TRBD1 (5 bases). Trimming cost V 0 bases and J 5 bases, with 16 bases left between them. Germline lookup yields CDR1 LNHNV and CDR2 YYDKDF (reference sequence). There are 16 residues in the CDR3. The CDR3 loop is CATSRDILQVQETQYF. The CDR3 DNA reads as TGTGCCACCAGCAGAGACATTTTACAGGTCCAGGAGACCCAGTACTTC. Together with reference TRBV15 and TRBJ2-5, the CDR3 gives the full variable domain: DAMVIQNPRYQVTQFGKPVTLSCSQTLNHNVMYWYQQKSSQAPKLLFHYYDKDFNNEADTPDNFQSRRPNTSFCFLDIRSPGLGDTAMYLCATSRDILQVQETQYFGPGTRLLVL.

CDR3 DNA sequence: TGTGCCAGCAGCTCCTACTCGGCTACCCAGGGCTACGAGCAGTACTTC. Encoded protein: CASSSYSATQGYEQYF. The V and J genes are TRBV11-3 and TRBJ2-7; perhaps TRBD1 as D (5 bases). The CDR3 is 16 residues long. CDR1 SGHNT and CDR2 YENEEA come from the germline V gene. V was pared by 4 bases and J by 3 bases, with 19 bases between.

The chain is built from TRBV4-1 and TRBJ1-2; weak D call: TRBD1 (5 bases). CDR3 length: 15 residues. In germline, CDR1 is MGHRA, CDR2 YSYEKL. Trimming pared 2 bases from V and 7 bases from J, leaving 17 bases between. CDR3 coding DNA: TGCGCCAGCAGCCAACCCGGCGGCAGGGAGGCTGGCTACACCTTC. Translating gives CASSQPGGREAGYTF.

The CDR3, as DNA: TGTGCCAGCAGTTTATGGGGTTGGGGGGAAGTGGTGCCCCAGCATTTT. Protein sequence: CASSLWGWGEVVPQHF. The genes are TRBV28 and TRBJ1-5, with D perhaps matching TRBD1 (5 bases). In germline, CDR1 is MDHEN, CDR2 SYDVKM. V shed 0 bases and J shed 9 bases, with 18 bases lying between them. The CDR3 length is 16 residues.

This chain joins TRBV5-1 and TRBJ2-7; D might be TRBD1 (6 bases). CDR1 and CDR2 from the germline V gene are SGHRS and YFSETQ. The germline V and J ends were trimmed by 0 bases and 6 bases, with 13 bases remaining between them. The CDR3 has 14 amino acids. This CDR3 is CASSLELQGREQYF. CDR3 nucleotides: TGCGCCAGCAGCTTGGAGCTACAGGGACGCGAGCAGTACTTC.

This clone came up a few times. The rearrangement joins TRBV7-2 to TRBJ2-3; the match to TRBD2 covers 10 bases. Looked up from germline, CDR1 is SGHTA and CDR2 is FQGNSA. V lost 1 base and J lost 3; bases outside the gene matches: 7. The CDR3 is made up of 17 amino acids. The CDR3 nucleotides read TGTGCCAGCAGCTTAGTCGTCCCTAGCGGGGGAACAGATACGCAGTATTTT. It translates to CASSLVVPSGGTDTQYF. The variable domain in full, completed from reference TRBV7-2 and TRBJ2-3, reads GAGVSQSPSNKVTEKGKDVELRCDPISGHTALYWYRQSLGQGLEFLIYFQGNSAPDKSGLPSDRFSAERTGGSVSTLTIQRTQQEDSAVYLCASSLVVPSGGTDTQYFGPGTRLTVL.

V usage is TRBV27 and J usage is TRBJ2-7, with 7 bases identical to TRBD2. From germline, CDR1 is MNHEY and CDR2 SMNVEV (reference sequence). The CDR3 totals 16 residues. With 5 bases clipped from V and 3 bases from J, the junction kept 13 bases outside the gene matches. The CDR3 protein is CASSRYSGTTFYEQYF. CDR3 DNA sequence: TGTGCCAGCAGTAGATACTCCGGGACTACGTTCTACGAGCAGTACTTC.

This clone was detected only once. The rearrangement links TRBV18 to TRBJ1-5; tentatively, D is TRBD1 (5 bases). The CDR3 covers 14 residues. Trimming took off 4 bases at V and 3 bases at J, with 10 bases between the two ends. Germline CDR1 KGHSH, CDR2 LQKENI. The CDR3 nucleotides are TGTGCCAGCTCACTGGACACGACCAATCAGCCCCAGCATTTT. Translation gives CASSLDTTNQPQHF.

As for this clone: At one boundary the junction diverges from the germline segment, which might be a read error. The V call is TRBV6-1, the J call TRBJ2-7, with 8 bases aligning to TRBD1. CDR1 is MNHNS and CDR2 is SASEGT in the germline V gene. CDR3 length: 16 amino acids. The CDR3 DNA sequence: TGTGCCAGCATTGAAGTGGGACAGGCATTCTCCTACGAGCAGTACTTC. It yields the protein CASIEVGQAFSYEQYF.

The J gene is TRBJ1-6, the V gene TRBV3-1 (or the pseudogene TRBV3-2), with D unresolved. CDR3 size: 16 residues. The V gene lost 1 base and the J gene lost 0 bases, with 7 bases spanning the gap. Per the germline V gene, CDR1 is LGHDT and CDR2 is YNNKEL (reference sequence). The CDR3 nucleotides are TGTGCCAGCAGCCAAGTGCGGAGCTCCTATAATTCACCCCTCCACTTT. Amino acid sequence: CASSQVRSSYNSPLHF.

The V call is TRBV19, the J call TRBJ2-5; the D gene is possibly TRBD2 (7 bases). Trimming pared 8 bases from V and 4 bases from J, leaving 14 bases between. Germline lookup yields CDR1 LNHDA and CDR2 SQIVND (reference sequence). The CDR3 has 13 amino acids. CDR3 bases: TGTGCCAGTGGACCAGGGGAGGGAGAGACCCAGTACTTC. It yields the protein CASGPGEGETQYF. The variable domain in full, completed from reference TRBV19 and TRBJ2-5, reads DGGITQSPKYLFRKEGQNVTLSCEQNLNHDAMYWYRQDPGQGLRLIYYSQIVNDFQKGDIAEGYSVSREKKESFPLTVTSAQKNPTAFYLCASGPGEGETQYFGPGTRLLVL.

The V call is TRBV5-1, the J call TRBJ1-4, with D perhaps matching TRBD1 (5 bases). V lost 5 bases and J lost 3, with 23 bases in between. The CDR3 is 18 amino acids. Germline V CDR1 and CDR2: SGHRS, YFSETQ. CDR3 amino acids: CASRGGDSAHSPNEKLFF. The CDR3 DNA sequence: TGCGCCAGCAGGGGGGGTGACAGTGCCCACAGCCCTAATGAAAAACTGTTTTTT.

The V gene is TRBV12-5, the J gene TRBJ1-6; TRBD1 matches at 8 bases. The CDR3 length is 15 residues. Germline V CDR1 and CDR2: LGHNT, FRNRAP. The V gene end was trimmed by 0 bases and the J gene end by 6 bases; junction bases not matched to a gene: 1. CDR3: CASGLVTGGNSPLHF. CDR3 bases: TGTGCTAGTGGTTTGGTAACAGGGGGTAATTCACCCCTCCACTTT.

This chain joins TRBV28 and TRBJ2-1; 10 nucleotides line up with TRBD1. V gave up 3 bases and J gave up 7 bases; unmatched junction bases: 15. Per germline, CDR1 MDHEN and CDR2 SYDVKM. CDR3 length: 18 residues. Here the CDR3 DNA reads TGTGCCAGCAGTTTCCACCCCGCTTCGGACAGGGGGTGGAATGAGCAGTTCTTC. The encoded protein is CASSFHPASDRGWNEQFF.